The clone carrying this T cell receptor (beta chain) was seen a few times. What it binds is unknown. The V gene's germline CDR1 is MGHRA and CDR2 YSYEKL. V dropped 4 bases and J dropped 0 bases, with 13 bases sitting between them. This CDR3 has 17 residues. This record comes from a study of T cells after yellow fever vaccination. Across the study: The authors prepared low-cell-number fractions using SMART-Seq v4 Ultra Low Input. Study-wide findings and caveats: Booster samples showed a return of most primary-vaccination clones (roughly 96% CD4, roughly 85% CD8).

In TCRdb, the 5' RACE reads were re-called with MiXCR into one record per CDR3 protein. The table has 78,000 or so distinct CDR3 sequences, around 7.1% seen once. The V call is TRBV4-1, the J call TRBJ1-6; D call uncertain. This receptor was obtained from a young man who received the YFV17D yellow fever vaccine. Sequencing used CD8+ T cells sorted from PBMCs, obtained 10 to 11 days after the first yellow fever vaccination. The CDR3: CASSRRERSSYNSPLHF. DNA of the CDR3: TGCGCCAGCAGCCGGAGGGAAAGAAGCTCCTATAATTCACCCCTCCACTTT.